The 32 T cell receptor beta chains below come from one sample, sequenced in a study of beta chain features in type 1 diabetes. All of the isolated RNA was reverse transcribed, so expressed TCRB transcripts were sequenced. The assay was immunoSEQ multiplex PCR, and TCRdb's table has in-frame clones only and misses some. Of about 350,000 clones in the sample, around 20% are singletons; the top ten hold 0.044%. Sequenced: naive CD4+ T cells from blood. These receptors all come from a woman younger than 35 in good health.

The V and J genes are TRBV4-2 and TRBJ2-3, with 7 positions matching TRBD1. Trimming removed 4 bases from V and 4 bases from J; junction bases left unmatched: 5. The CDR3 spans 14 residues. From germline, CDR1 is LGHNA and CDR2 YNFKEQ. The CDR3 region is CASSPEGASDTQYF. CDR3 bases: TGTGCCAGCAGCCCAGAGGGGGCCTCAGATACGCAGTATTTT.

J is TRBJ2-1 and V is TRBV29-1, with 13 bases that match TRBD2. CDR1 is SQVTM, CDR2 ANQGSEA, per germline. V lost 7 bases to trimming and J lost 6 bases; unmatched junction nucleotides: 12. This CDR3 is 16 amino acids long. DNA of the CDR3: TGCAGCGCCGGGACTAGCGGGGTCCCCGGGGGCAATGAGCAGTTCTTC. This translates into CSAGTSGVPGGNEQFF.

Concerning this clone itself: The same CDR3 is also encoded by other DNA sequences in this sample. This chain joins TRBV30 and TRBJ2-7, with D maybe TRBD1 (6 bases). This CDR3 is 11 amino acids long. Germline V gene data show CDR1 as GTSNPN and CDR2 as SVGIG (reference sequence). V was cut by 3 bases and J by 4 bases, with 7 bases left in between. The CDR3 DNA reads as TGTGCCTGGAGCACAGGGTACGAGCAGTACTTC. Translated: CAWSTGYEQYF.

This clone was seen more than once but under ten times. The genes are TRBV9 and TRBJ2-3; 10 nucleotides line up with TRBD2. Germline V gives CDR1 SGDLS, CDR2 YYNGEE. The CDR3 spans 15 residues. V dropped 5 bases and J dropped 5; count of bases not matched to a gene: 8. CDR3 DNA: TGTGCCAGCAGTGGTACCGGGACTAGCGTAGATACGCAGTATTTT. Residues: CASSGTGTSVDTQYF.

The chain has TRBV2 and TRBJ2-5, with TRBD1 matching 7 bases. Germline V gene data show CDR1 as SNHLY and CDR2 as FYNNEI. The CDR3 has 14 amino acids. V shed 5 bases and J 6 bases; nucleotides not matched to a gene: 9. This CDR3 reads CASSLDRELKTQYF. CDR3 in DNA: TGTGCCAGCAGTCTAGACAGGGAGTTAAAGACCCAGTACTTC.

This chain joins TRBV18 and TRBJ2-7, with TRBD2 matching over 8 bases. Germline V gene data show CDR1 as KGHSH and CDR2 as LQKENI. The CDR3 covers 15 residues. V lost 2 bases to trimming and J lost 2 bases; unmatched junction nucleotides: 5. The CDR3 DNA follows: TGTGCCAGCTCACCAAGCGGGAGTGACGCCTACGAGCAGTACTTC. Amino acids: CASSPSGSDAYEQYF.

This clone was recorded a few times. The chain carries TRBV30 and TRBJ2-1; 13 nucleotides line up with TRBD2. J was trimmed by 13 bases and V by 5 bases; bases with no gene match: 8. The CDR3 extends over 13 amino acids. Germline V lookup: CDR1 GTSNPN, CDR2 SVGIG (reference sequence). The DNA for the CDR3 is TGTGCCTGGTCGCCGGGACTAGCGGGATTACAGTTCTTC. Translation gives CAWSPGLAGLQFF.

This clone was seen a handful of times. V usage is TRBV5-4 and J usage is TRBJ2-1; 8 positions match TRBD2. The CDR3 sequence is 16 residues long. The V segment lost 4 bases and the J segment 8 bases; nucleotides outside the gene matches: 14. Germline V gene data show CDR1 as SGHNT and CDR2 as YYREEE (reference sequence). CDR3 in amino acids: CASSRASGTSSDEQFF. CDR3 nucleotides: TGTGCCAGCAGCCGCGCTTCCGGGACTAGTAGCGATGAGCAGTTCTTC.

This clone showed up just a few times. The chain is built from TRBV5-1 and TRBJ1-2, with 8 nucleotides matching TRBD1. This CDR3 is built from 15 residues. Per the germline V gene, CDR1 is SGHRS and CDR2 is YFSETQ. The ends lost 3 bases at V and 2 bases at J; junction bases unmatched: 6. Written as DNA, the CDR3 is TGCGCCAGCAGCTATGGACAGGGAGCCAACTATGGCTACACCTTC. Translated: CASSYGQGANYGYTF. The whole variable domain, remainder taken from reference TRBV5-1 and TRBJ1-2, is KAGVTQTPRYLIKTRGQQVTLSCSPISGHRSVSWYQQTPGQGLQFLFEYFSETQRNKGNFPGRFSGRQFSNSRSEMNVSTLELGDSALYLCASSYGQGANYGYTFGSGTRLTVV.

The chain has TRBV27 and TRBJ2-3; TRBD2 might be the D (5 bases). The CDR3 has 16 residues. V shed 2 bases and J shed 0 bases, with 12 bases lying between them. In germline, CDR1 is MNHEY, CDR2 SMNVEV (reference sequence). This CDR3 is CASSLLGKPSTDTQYF. In nucleotides, the CDR3 is TGTGCCAGCAGTTTACTCGGGAAACCTAGCACAGATACGCAGTATTTT.

The chain is built from TRBV9 and TRBJ2-5; D gene uncertain. Germline V lookup: CDR1 SGDLS, CDR2 YYNGEE. CDR3 length equals 15 residues. Trimming took 0 bases from V and 2 from J, leaving 11 bases between them. The CDR3 nucleotides are TGTGCCAGCAGCGTAGGGGCAGTGAATCAAGAGACCCAGTACTTC. Translation gives CASSVGAVNQETQYF.

In this sample, this clone turned up a few times. The rearrangement links TRBV5-1 to TRBJ2-7, with D possibly matching TRBD2 (6 bases). CDR3 length: 13 residues. V lost 5 bases, J lost 5 bases, and 14 bases lay in between. Germline loops: CDR1 SGHRS, CDR2 YFSETQ. CDR3 bases: TGCGCCAGCAGTTCAAATTCGGGGGACGAGCAGTACTTC. Amino acid sequence: CASSSNSGDEQYF.

J is TRBJ2-7 and V is TRBV18; D uncertain. Trimming left V 3 bases short and J 1 base short, with 16 bases between. The CDR3 totals 16 residues. Germline V lookup: CDR1 KGHSH, CDR2 LQKENI. The CDR3 bases are TGTGCCAGCTCACCGAATAGTCCTATCGGGTCCTACGAGCAGTACTTC. Protein: CASSPNSPIGSYEQYF.

The chain couples TRBV5-1 to TRBJ1-6; D perhaps matches TRBD1 (5 bases). In germline, CDR1 is SGHRS, CDR2 YFSETQ. This CDR3 is 15 amino acids long. V lost 2 bases, J lost 5 bases, and 11 bases lay in between. The CDR3 spells CASSFSGPDNSPLHF. CDR3 DNA sequence: TGCGCCAGCAGCTTTTCAGGGCCAGATAATTCACCCCTCCACTTT.

The chain recombines TRBV27 with TRBJ2-3; 8 bases match TRBD2. In germline, CDR1 is MNHEY, CDR2 SMNVEV (reference sequence). The CDR3 has 17 residues. After removal of 5 bases from V and 1 base from J, the junction contained 11 bases not matched to a gene. The CDR3 DNA is TGTGCCAGCAGTCGAAGAAATAGCGGGGTTGGCACAGATACGCAGTATTTT. It codes for CASSRRNSGVGTDTQYF.

The gene calls are TRBV4-2 and TRBJ1-2; a possible D gene is TRBD1 (5 bases). The CDR3 sequence is 14 residues long. With 1 base removed from V and 1 base from J, the gap between germline ends came to 7 bases. Germline lookup yields CDR1 LGHNA and CDR2 YNFKEQ. CDR3 in DNA: TGTGCCAGCAGCCAAGCAGGGATTAACTATGGCTACACCTTC. It specifies CASSQAGINYGYTF.

The chain has TRBV7-2 and TRBJ2-3; 15 bases align to TRBD2. CDR1 is SGHTA and CDR2 is FQGNSA in the germline V gene. The CDR3 extends over 18 amino acids. After removal of 7 bases from V and 4 bases from J, the junction contained 12 bases not matched to a gene. The chain's CDR3 is CASTPPGLAGGRADTQYF. The CDR3 DNA sequence: TGTGCCAGCACTCCCCCGGGACTAGCGGGGGGCCGGGCAGATACGCAGTATTTT.

This clone was seen only a few times. This sequence joins TRBV7-3 and TRBJ1-2; D remains ambiguous. Germline V gene lookup returns CDR1 SGHTA and CDR2 FQGTGA. Deletions cut 1 base from V and 2 bases from J, with 8 bases between. The CDR3 totals 14 residues. DNA of the CDR3: TGTGCCAGCAGCTTAAATGCGGGGAACTATGGCTACACCTTC. Protein sequence: CASSLNAGNYGYTF.

Points on this clone: The sample has other DNA sequences that encode this CDR3 too. The chain joins TRBV5-1 to TRBJ2-3, with TRBD2 matching 9 bases. There are 14 residues in the CDR3. J gave up 3 bases and V 2 bases, and 1 base lay outside the gene matches. The germline V gene encodes CDR1 SGHRS and CDR2 YFSETQ. CDR3 sequence reads: CASSLGLATDTQYF. The CDR3 DNA follows: TGCGCCAGCAGCTTAGGACTAGCGACAGATACGCAGTATTTT.

The chain recombines TRBV7-9 with TRBJ2-1; D might be TRBD1 (5 bases). Germline loops: CDR1 SEHNR, CDR2 FQNEAQ (reference sequence). This CDR3 comprises 14 residues. The germline V and J ends were trimmed by 7 bases and 0 bases, with 10 bases remaining between them. CDR3 bases: TGTGCCAGCATCCTTAGGGGCTCCTACAATGAGCAGTTCTTC. It encodes CASILRGSYNEQFF.

The sample holds a few counts of this clone. This chain links TRBV29-1 with TRBJ1-5; D unclear. V shed 1 base and J shed 5 bases, with 9 bases lying between them. Germline CDR1 SQVTM, CDR2 ANQGSEA. CDR3 length: 13 amino acids. The CDR3 here is CSVEVDGDQPQHF. CDR3 DNA sequence: TGCAGCGTTGAAGTCGACGGGGATCAGCCCCAGCATTTT.

The rearrangement links TRBV4-1 to TRBJ1-6; TRBD1 matches 7 bases. CDR1 and CDR2 from the germline V gene are MGHRA and YSYEKL. After removal of 4 bases from V and 10 bases from J, the junction contained 13 bases not matched to a gene. The CDR3 totals 16 residues. CDR3 amino acids: CASSLPRQGRRSPLHF. CDR3 bases: TGCGCCAGCAGCCTGCCCCGACAGGGAAGGAGATCACCCCTCCACTTT.

This clone was seen more than once but under ten times. The chain carries TRBV25-1 and TRBJ2-1; 7 nucleotides agree with TRBD1. V was clipped by 5 bases and J by 0 bases; unmatched bases: 1. The CDR3 is made up of 14 amino acids. Germline assignment: CDR1 MGHDK and CDR2 SYGVNS. The CDR3 is CASSRQGSYNEQFF. In DNA form, the CDR3 reads TGTGCCAGCAGTAGACAGGGCTCCTACAATGAGCAGTTCTTC.

This clone was picked up a small number of times. This chain joins TRBV11-2 and TRBJ2-3, with unresolved D. Germline V gives CDR1 SGHAT, CDR2 FQNNGV. The CDR3 runs 13 residues. V lost 5 bases and J lost 3, with 9 bases in between. The CDR3 coding sequence is TGTGCCAGCAGCCCGCCTCGGACAGATACGCAGTATTTT. Translation gives CASSPPRTDTQYF.

This clone was counted between two and nine times. The V gene is TRBV9, the J gene TRBJ2-1, with D perhaps TRBD1 (6 bases). The ends were cut back, 4 bases at V and 5 bases at J, with 13 bases in the middle. The germline V gene has CDR1 SGDLS and CDR2 YYNGEE. There are 14 residues in the CDR3. The CDR3 region is CASSQGRRDNEQFF. The CDR3 DNA follows: TGTGCCAGCAGCCAGGGGCGGCGGGACAATGAGCAGTTCTTC. The full variable domain, in which reference TRBV9 and TRBJ2-1 provide the parts outside the CDR3, is DSGVTQTPKHLITATGQRVTLRCSPRSGDLSVYWYQQSLDQGLQFLIQYYNGEERAKGNILERFSAQQFPDLHSELNLSSLELGDSALYFCASSQGRRDNEQFFGPGTRLTVL.

The rearrangement uses TRBV15 and TRBJ2-5; 7 bases are a match to TRBD2. V lost 6 bases, J lost 4 bases, and 8 bases stayed unmatched. CDR1 LNHNV and CDR2 YYDKDF come from the germline V gene (reference sequence). The CDR3 length is 14 residues. The CDR3 spells CATRVSGAGETQYF. In DNA, the CDR3 is TGTGCCACCAGGGTCAGCGGGGCGGGAGAGACCCAGTACTTC.

In this sample, this clone turned up a few times. The gene calls are TRBV7-2 and TRBJ1-5; D ambiguous. V was shortened by 5 bases and J by 5 bases, with 13 bases between the two germline ends. The V gene's germline CDR1 is SGHTA and CDR2 FQGNSA. This CDR3 has 14 amino acids. CDR3 loop: CASSAGGSYQPQHF. DNA for the CDR3: TGTGCCAGCAGCGCGGGCGGATCCTATCAGCCCCAGCATTTT.

This clone was detected many times. V and J are TRBV7-9 and TRBJ2-5; 12 nucleotides align to TRBD2. J was trimmed by 4 bases and V by 6 bases; bases with no gene match: 3. CDR3 length: 14 amino acids. CDR1 is SEHNR, CDR2 FQNEAQ, per germline (reference sequence). CDR3 residues: CASRPGLAGETQYF. DNA for the CDR3: TGTGCCAGCAGACCGGGACTAGCGGGAGAGACCCAGTACTTC. Full variable domain (remainder filled in from reference TRBV7-9 and TRBJ2-5): DTGVSQNPRHKITKRGQNVTFRCDPISEHNRLYWYRQTLGQGPEFLTYFQNEAQLEKSRLLSDRFSAERPKGSFSTLEIQRTEQGDSAMYLCASRPGLAGETQYFGPGTRLLVL.

This clone showed up just a few times. The rearrangement links TRBV5-1 to TRBJ2-7, with TRBD1 matching 9 bases. The CDR3 extends over 14 amino acids. The germline gives CDR1 SGHRS, CDR2 YFSETQ. The ends lost 3 bases at V and 5 bases at J; junction bases unmatched: 6. The CDR3 protein is CASSSLGQGNEQYF. CDR3 DNA: TGCGCCAGCAGCTCGCTGGGACAGGGAAACGAGCAGTACTTC.

The gene calls are TRBV6-1 and TRBJ2-7; D may be TRBD1 (5 bases). The CDR3 contains 14 residues. The germline CDR1 and CDR2 sequences are MNHNS and SASEGT. The V end was cut by 2 bases, the J end by 0 bases, with 8 bases between. CDR3 DNA sequence: TGTGCCAGCAGTGAAATGACAGTCTCCTACGAGCAGTACTTC. Protein product: CASSEMTVSYEQYF.

The chain carries TRBV4-1 and TRBJ2-7, with TRBD1 matching 9 bases. After removal of 4 bases from V and 3 bases from J, the junction contained 4 bases not matched to a gene. Germline CDR1 MGHRA, CDR2 YSYEKL. The CDR3 sequence is 14 residues long. The CDR3 nucleotides are TGCGCCAGCAGCCCTCCGGGACAGGGCTACGAGCAGTACTTC. As protein: CASSPPGQGYEQYF.

V usage is TRBV5-1 and J usage is TRBJ2-3, with 8 bases matching TRBD1. The CDR3 sequence is 16 residues long. Germline CDR1 is SGHRS and CDR2 is YFSETQ. Germline trimming cut 0 bases from V and 0 bases from J; bases unmatched to any gene: 3. The CDR3 DNA reads as TGCGCCAGCAGCTTGGCCAGGGACAGGAGCACAGATACGCAGTATTTT. Translated: CASSLARDRSTDTQYF.